The rows below give T cell receptor beta chains drawn from one sample of a study of cytomegalovirus exposure and HLA in healthy donors. The protocol was immunoSEQ multiplex PCR, while the TCRdb copy is restricted to in-frame clones and leaves out a portion. The table has approximately 200,000 clones, 70% to 80% seen once. Material: PBMCs. The receptor set was obtained from a girl aged 2 to 9 in good health and CMV-seronegative. Both conserved end residues are part of each CDR3. The D gene is left open where the match is weak. Size values are once, few and many counts, or a class for expanded clones, and some rows have none.

d_call: TRBD2; j_call: TRBJ2-7; clone_size: .; v_call: TRBV29-1; cdr3_nt: TGCAGCGTCTTTAGCGGGAGGACCTACGAGCAGTACTTC; cdr3_aa: CSVFSGRTYEQYF
d_call: .; j_call: TRBJ1-5; clone_size: .; v_call: TRBV27; cdr3_nt: TGTGCCAGCAGTAGCCTTTCCGGGTTGCTTCAGCCCCAGCATTTT; cdr3_aa: CASSSLSGLLQPQHF
d_call: .; j_call: TRBJ1-1; clone_size: .; v_call: TRBV7-2; cdr3_nt: TGTGCCAGCAGCTTGGCTCGGGGGTTTAGCACTGAAGCTTTCTTT; cdr3_aa: CASSLARGFSTEAFF
d_call: .; j_call: TRBJ1-2; clone_size: .; v_call: TRBV5-6; cdr3_nt: TGTGCCAGCAGCTTGATATTTTCGACCTTAGGGGGTGGCTACACCTTC; cdr3_aa: CASSLIFSTLGGGYTF
d_call: TRBD2; j_call: TRBJ2-3; clone_size: once; v_call: TRBV2; cdr3_nt: TGTGCCAGCAGTGTCCCTAGCGGGTACACAGATACGCAGTATTTT; cdr3_aa: CASSVPSGYTDTQYF
d_call: .; j_call: TRBJ1-1; clone_size: .; v_call: TRBV11-3; cdr3_nt: TGTGCCAGCAGCAAGACAGGACCCGACACTGAAGCTTTCTTT; cdr3_aa: CASSKTGPDTEAFF
d_call: .; j_call: TRBJ2-1; clone_size: .; v_call: TRBV15; cdr3_nt: TGTGCCACCAGCAGATTGAACCGGGGTACGGATGAGCAGTTCTTC; cdr3_aa: CATSRLNRGTDEQFF
d_call: .; j_call: TRBJ1-1; clone_size: .; v_call: TRBV9; cdr3_nt: TGTGCCAGCAGCACTCGGGTTAACTCCGGAACTTTCTTT; cdr3_aa: CASSTRVNSGTFF
d_call: .; j_call: TRBJ1-6; clone_size: few; v_call: TRBV6-5; cdr3_nt: TGTGCCAGCAGTGGCGGTTGGTATTCACCCCTCCACTTT; cdr3_aa: CASSGGWYSPLHF
d_call: .; j_call: TRBJ1-3; clone_size: once; v_call: TRBV18; cdr3_nt: TGTGCCAGCTCACCACCCGCGATGGCTGGAAACACCATATATTTT; cdr3_aa: CASSPPAMAGNTIYF
d_call: TRBD1; j_call: TRBJ1-6; clone_size: .; v_call: TRBV6-1; cdr3_nt: TGTGCCAGCAGGGCTTTACAGGGGAATCAATCACCCCTCCACTTT; cdr3_aa: CASRALQGNQSPLHF
d_call: .; j_call: TRBJ1-1; clone_size: .; v_call: TRBV5-4; cdr3_nt: TGTGCCAGCAGCTTGCCCTATCAGGGGATGGGCACTGAAGCTTTCTTT; cdr3_aa: CASSLPYQGMGTEAFF
d_call: .; j_call: TRBJ2-5; clone_size: .; v_call: TRBV2; cdr3_nt: TGTGCCAGCAGACGGGGGGCGGGGCAAGAGACCCAGTACTTC; cdr3_aa: CASRRGAGQETQYF
d_call: .; j_call: TRBJ2-6; clone_size: .; v_call: TRBV28; cdr3_nt: TGTGCCAGCAGTTGGGGGCTTGGGGCCAACGTCCTGACTTTC; cdr3_aa: CASSWGLGANVLTF
d_call: TRBD1; j_call: TRBJ2-5; clone_size: .; v_call: TRBV7-9; cdr3_nt: TGTGCCAGCAGCGTAGGGACAGAAGAGACCCAGTACTTC; cdr3_aa: CASSVGTEETQYF
d_call: TRBD1; j_call: TRBJ1-1; clone_size: once; v_call: TRBV2; cdr3_nt: TGTGCCAGCAGGTCGACAGGGTCCACTGAAGCTTTCTTT; cdr3_aa: CASRSTGSTEAFF
d_call: .; j_call: TRBJ2-5; clone_size: .; v_call: TRBV5-1; cdr3_nt: TGCGCCAGCAGCTTGGCTGATGGGGGGGCGGAGACCCAGTACTTC; cdr3_aa: CASSLADGGAETQYF
d_call: .; j_call: TRBJ1-2; clone_size: .; v_call: TRBV11-2; cdr3_nt: TGTGCCAGCAGCCGCACGGGGGAAGTCAGAGGCTACACCTTC; cdr3_aa: CASSRTGEVRGYTF
d_call: .; j_call: TRBJ1-4; clone_size: .; v_call: TRBV6-4; cdr3_nt: TGTGCCAACAAAACGGGGTATCGGGAAAAACTGTTTTTT; cdr3_aa: CANKTGYREKLFF
d_call: .; j_call: TRBJ2-7; clone_size: .; v_call: TRBV10-1; cdr3_nt: TGCGCCAGCAGTGAGCGGCGGAATGCCTACGAGCAGTACTTC; cdr3_aa: CASSERRNAYEQYF
d_call: TRBD2; j_call: TRBJ2-1; clone_size: .; v_call: TRBV5-4; cdr3_nt: TGTGCCAGCAGCATCAAAGCGGGGGGATTCAATGAGCAGTTCTTC; cdr3_aa: CASSIKAGGFNEQFF
d_call: .; j_call: TRBJ2-5; clone_size: .; v_call: TRBV12-1; cdr3_nt: TGTGCCAGCAGCGGGGTGGACAGGGTAAAAGAGACCCAGTACTTC; cdr3_aa: CASSGVDRVKETQYF
d_call: TRBD1; j_call: TRBJ1-2; clone_size: .; v_call: TRBV7-6; cdr3_nt: TGTGCCAGCAGCCCACACGGACAGGGCAGCTATGGCTACACCTTC; cdr3_aa: CASSPHGQGSYGYTF